The 25 T cell receptor beta chains presented below share a single source sample, sequenced in a study of sequential checkpoint blockade in melanoma. Clones were sequenced by immunoSEQ multiplex PCR, and TCRdb holds only the in-frame ones, with some missing. The table shows approximately 9,000 clones, with around 73% occurring only once. Treatment defined: randomized to nivolumab then ipilimumab (arm A) or the reverse (arm B). The source was CD8+ T cells sorted from blood (inferred from file names), collected from a patient given nivolumab and ipilimumab in sequence. The receptors stem from a human donor with melanoma.

J is TRBJ2-1 and V is TRBV5-6, with TRBD2 identical over 11 bases. This CDR3 contains 15 residues. V was clipped by 5 bases and J by 4 bases; unmatched bases: 5. Germline V gene sequence: CDR1 SGHDT, CDR2 YYEEEE. CDR3 coding DNA: TGTGCCAGCAGTACCAGGACTAGCGGGTACAATGAGCAGTTCTTC. This codes for CASSTRTSGYNEQFF.

The sample holds a few counts of this clone. The junction departs from the called germline gene at one end, perhaps through a read error. Distinct nucleotide sequences in the sample also encode this CDR3. The rearrangement links TRBV4-1 to TRBJ1-1; no definite D call. Germline CDR1 is MGHRA and CDR2 is YSYEKL. CDR3 size: 14 residues. CDR3 in DNA: TGTGCCAGCAGCCTTGCGGGCGGGCGGGATGAAGCTTTCTTT. Translating it yields CASSLAGGRDEAFF.

The genes are TRBV6-5 and TRBJ2-7; 7 bases fit TRBD1. V was pared by 2 bases and J by 2 bases, with 3 bases of the junction left unmatched. Germline CDR1 MNHEY, CDR2 SVGAGI. This CDR3 region has 14 residues. The chain's CDR3 is CASSYGTATYEQYF. CDR3 in DNA: TGTGCCAGCAGTTACGGGACAGCCACCTACGAGCAGTACTTC.

V usage is TRBV13 and J usage is TRBJ1-2, with D perhaps TRBD1 (6 bases). Trimming pared 1 base from V and 1 base from J, leaving 7 bases between. The CDR3 loop spans 14 amino acids. Germline V gene lookup returns CDR1 PRHDT and CDR2 FYEKMQ (reference sequence). The DNA for the CDR3 is TGTGCCAGCAGCTTAGAAGGGGGTAACTATGGCTACACCTTC. It translates to CASSLEGGNYGYTF.

The gene calls are TRBV6-1 and TRBJ2-1; a possible D gene is TRBD1 (6 bases). This CDR3 region has 13 residues. The V end lost 5 bases, the J end lost 4 bases, and 9 bases lay between the germline ends. Germline loops: CDR1 MNHNS, CDR2 SASEGT. CDR3 nucleotide sequence: TGTGCCAGCAGTCCCACAGGGTACAATGAGCAGTTCTTC. It is translated as CASSPTGYNEQFF.

The V and J genes are TRBV10-3 and TRBJ2-3; D might be TRBD1 (5 bases). CDR1 is ENHRY, CDR2 SYGVKD, per germline. This CDR3 is built from 14 residues. V shed 7 bases and J shed 5 bases, with 16 bases lying between them. This chain's CDR3 is CAITKQVIGDTQYF. In DNA form, the CDR3 reads TGTGCCATCACCAAACAGGTAATCGGAGATACGCAGTATTTT.

By frequency in the sample, this clone is medium-sized. The rearrangement joins TRBV6-4 to TRBJ2-3, with 9 nucleotides matching TRBD2. Germline V gene sequence: CDR1 MRHNA, CDR2 SNTAGT. CDR3 size: 15 residues. V lost 3 bases to trimming and J lost 5 bases; unmatched junction nucleotides: 6. The CDR3 coding sequence is TGTGCCAGCAGTGAAGAGGCGGGGGGGCAAGATACGCAGTATTTT. Its translation is CASSEEAGGQDTQYF.

This clone was seen a single time. V and J are TRBV7-9 and TRBJ2-1, with 8 bases identical to TRBD2. Trimming took 6 bases from V and 7 from J; bases not matched to a gene: 8. Germline CDR1 SEHNR, CDR2 FQNEAQ (reference sequence). The CDR3 is made up of 14 amino acids. The CDR3 DNA follows: TGTGCCAGCAGGGTGCAGCGGGAGCAGAATGAGCAGTTCTTC. Residues: CASRVQREQNEQFF. Full variable domain (missing parts from reference TRBV7-9 and TRBJ2-1): DTGVSQNPRHKITKRGQNVTFRCDPISEHNRLYWYRQTLGQGPEFLTYFQNEAQLEKSRLLSDRFSAERPKGSFSTLEIQRTEQGDSAMYLCASRVQREQNEQFFGPGTRLTVL.

The rearrangement uses TRBV27 and TRBJ2-7; the D is unclear. The CDR3 length is 14 residues. V lost 2 bases and J lost 6, with 14 bases in between. Germline CDR1 is MNHEY and CDR2 is SMNVEV (reference sequence). The CDR3 region is CASSLGSSPGEQYF. DNA for the CDR3: TGTGCCAGCAGTTTAGGGTCCTCACCGGGCGAGCAGTACTTC.

This clone was detected only once. The V call is TRBV14, the J call TRBJ2-5; D possibly corresponds to TRBD2 (5 bases). The CDR3 extends over 12 amino acids. The V end lost 3 bases, the J end lost 5 bases, and 7 bases lay between the germline ends. The V gene's germline CDR1 is SGHDN and CDR2 FVKESK. This chain's CDR3 is CASSHWEETQYF. In nucleotides, the CDR3 is TGTGCCAGCAGCCACTGGGAGGAGACCCAGTACTTC.

The chain recombines TRBV27 with TRBJ1-5, with D perhaps matching TRBD1 (5 bases). CDR1 and CDR2 (germline): MNHEY, SMNVEV (reference sequence). This CDR3 region has 13 residues. The V gene lost 5 bases and the J gene lost 4 bases, with 9 bases spanning the gap. The DNA of the CDR3 is TGTGCCAGCAGTCGCCAGGGAAATCAGCCCCAGCATTTT. Translated: CASSRQGNQPQHF.

The gene calls are TRBV6-8 and TRBJ1-2; D may be TRBD1 (5 bases). The CDR3 is made up of 16 amino acids. Deletions cut 6 bases from V and 2 bases from J, with 19 bases between. CDR1 MNHGY and CDR2 SAAAGT come from the germline V gene. The CDR3 bases are TGTGCCAGCAGCTCGCCAAGAGGACACTACAACTATGGCTACACCTTC. Residues: CASSSPRGHYNYGYTF.

The chain couples TRBV4-1 to TRBJ2-7; the D gene is possibly TRBD2 (6 bases). This CDR3 has 15 residues. V lost 1 base and J lost 3, with 13 bases in between. Germline V gives CDR1 MGHRA, CDR2 YSYEKL. This CDR3 is CASSQVPSDYYEQYF. The CDR3 coding sequence is TGCGCCAGCAGCCAAGTGCCTAGCGATTACTACGAGCAGTACTTC.

The J gene is TRBJ1-1, the V gene TRBV2; D perhaps matches TRBD1 (6 bases). CDR1 is SNHLY, CDR2 FYNNEI, per germline. The ends were cut back, 9 bases at V and 7 bases at J, with 15 bases in the middle. The CDR3 spans 12 residues. CDR3 sequence (DNA): TGTGCCAGTCCTTGGAGGGGGGGTGAAGCTTTCTTT. Amino acids: CASPWRGGEAFF. Full variable domain (remainder filled in from reference TRBV2 and TRBJ1-1): EPEVTQTPSHQVTQMGQEVILRCVPISNHLYFYWYRQILGQKVEFLVSFYNNEISEKSEIFDDQFSVERPDGSNFTLKIRSTKLEDSAMYFCASPWRGGEAFFGQGTRLTVV.

This chain uses TRBV6-4 with TRBJ2-1, with D perhaps matching TRBD1 (6 bases). Germline V gene sequence: CDR1 MRHNA, CDR2 SNTAGT. The CDR3 loop spans 16 amino acids. Trimming removed 0 bases from V and 4 bases from J, with 13 bases in between. The CDR3 region is CASSDSLKGEYNEQFF. CDR3 bases: TGTGCCAGCAGTGACTCTCTGAAGGGGGAATACAATGAGCAGTTCTTC.

The V call is TRBV6-4, the J call TRBJ2-2; 11 nucleotides match TRBD1. Trimming cost V 0 bases and J 7 bases; bases outside gene matches: 1. Germline V gives CDR1 MRHNA, CDR2 SNTAGT. The CDR3 extends over 15 amino acids. For the CDR3, the DNA is TGTGCCAGCAGTGACTCGGGACAGGGGGTCGGGGAGCTGTTTTTT. Protein: CASSDSGQGVGELFF.

V usage is TRBV4-1 and J usage is TRBJ1-4, with TRBD1 matching over 10 bases. Losses at the gene ends were 3 bases for V and 7 bases for J; bases not matched to a gene: 2. The CDR3 consists of 14 residues. Germline CDR1 reads MGHRA; CDR2 reads YSYEKL. The DNA for the CDR3 is TGCGCCAGCAGCCAGACAGGGGGCGGTGAAAAACTGTTTTTT. As protein: CASSQTGGGEKLFF.

CDR3: CASSPDRGGEQFF. CDR3 coding DNA: TGTGCCAGCAGCCCGGACAGGGGCGGTGAGCAGTTCTTC. The chain carries TRBV7-6 and TRBJ2-1; 9 bases are a match to TRBD1. Germline lookup yields CDR1 SGHVS and CDR2 FNYEAQ. V shed 5 bases, J shed 9 bases, and the junction held 5 bases outside the gene matches. The CDR3 consists of 13 residues.

This clone was detected only once. The chain carries TRBV5-5 and TRBJ2-1, with TRBD1 matching over 7 bases. Germline V gene sequence: CDR1 SGHKS, CDR2 YYEKEE (reference sequence). V trimming: 4 bases; J trimming: 8 bases; junction bases outside the gene matches: 3. The CDR3 length is 12 residues. CDR3 coding DNA: TGTGCCAGCAGCCTACAGGGGCATGAGCAGTTCTTC. As protein: CASSLQGHEQFF. The full variable domain, completed using reference TRBV5-5 and TRBJ2-1, is DAGVTQSPTHLIKTRGQQVTLRCSPISGHKSVSWYQQVLGQGPQFIFQYYEKEERGRGNFPDRFSARQFPNYSSELNVNALLLGDSALYLCASSLQGHEQFFGPGTRLTVL.

The chain couples TRBV19 to TRBJ2-1; D unclear. From germline, CDR1 is LNHDA and CDR2 SQIVND (reference sequence). Trimming took off 10 bases at V and 6 bases at J, with 13 bases between the two ends. The CDR3 is 12 amino acids. CDR3 in DNA: TGTGCCACCGCCGACTGGAGCAATGAGCAGTTCTTC. Its translation: CATADWSNEQFF.

This sequence joins TRBV6-4 and TRBJ1-2; TRBD1 matches 10 bases. This CDR3 region has 16 residues. CDR1 and CDR2 (germline): MRHNA, SNTAGT. Unmatched junction bases numbered 13, after V lost 6 bases and J lost 6 bases. The CDR3 DNA follows: TGTGCCAGCAGAACCGGGACAGGGGATGCGGTGGATGGCTACACCTTC. It codes for CASRTGTGDAVDGYTF.

By share, this clone counts as hyperexpanded. The J gene is TRBJ1-6, the V gene TRBV7-9; tentative D call: TRBD1 (5 bases). The CDR3 is 17 amino acids. Looked up from germline, CDR1 is SEHNR and CDR2 is FQNEAQ (reference sequence). V was cut by 3 bases and J by 9 bases, with 21 bases left in between. In DNA form, the CDR3 reads TGTGCCAGCAGCTTCCATGATTTGGAGGGGCAAGGTTCACCCCTCCACTTT. Protein: CASSFHDLEGQGSPLHF.

The rearrangement uses TRBV6-4 and TRBJ2-3, with TRBD2 identical over 14 bases. The CDR3 extends over 16 amino acids. CDR1 MRHNA and CDR2 SNTAGT come from the germline V gene. Trimming removed 0 bases from V and 4 bases from J; junction bases left unmatched: 0. This chain's CDR3 is CASSDSTSGGADTQYF. In nucleotides, the CDR3 is TGTGCCAGCAGTGACTCGACTAGCGGGGGGGCAGATACGCAGTATTTT.

The chain is built from TRBV6-5 and TRBJ2-7, with 11 nucleotides matching TRBD2. This CDR3 has 16 residues. V shed 0 bases, J shed 2 bases, and the junction held 3 bases outside the gene matches. The V gene's germline CDR1 is MNHEY and CDR2 SVGAGI. In DNA form, the CDR3 reads TGTGCCAGCAGTTACTCTCCGGGACTAGCGGCCTACGAGCAGTACTTC. Amino acids: CASSYSPGLAAYEQYF.

The CDR3: CAWSGAGGADTQYF. The CDR3 DNA reads as TGTGCCTGGAGTGGGGCGGGAGGGGCAGATACGCAGTATTTT. The chain uses TRBV30 and TRBJ2-3; 9 bases fit TRBD2. The CDR3 has 14 amino acids. V shed 1 base, J shed 4 bases, and the junction held 3 bases outside the gene matches. Germline loops: CDR1 GTSNPN, CDR2 SVGIG (reference sequence).